This T cell receptor beta chain appears in the sequencing data of a study of blood T cell repertoires in COVID-19. The assay was immunoSEQ multiplex PCR, and TCRdb's table has in-frame clones only and misses some. The sample lists 300,000 or so clones; 70% to 90% were seen once. Germline-derived CDR1 and CDR2 are MNHEY and SVGAGI. The CDR3 has 15 amino acids. The junction had 10 bases not matched to a gene; V was cut back by 6 bases and J by 5 bases. This clone was seen a single time. This clonotype was sampled from a man in his sixties or seventies with acute or convalescent COVID-19. The V and J genes are TRBV6-5 and TRBJ2-7; 10 bases match TRBD1. The source material was peripheral blood. The CDR3 reads CASSPGGQGLDEQYF. The CDR3 DNA sequence: TGTGCCAGCAGCCCCGGGGGACAGGGGTTAGACGAGCAGTACTTC.